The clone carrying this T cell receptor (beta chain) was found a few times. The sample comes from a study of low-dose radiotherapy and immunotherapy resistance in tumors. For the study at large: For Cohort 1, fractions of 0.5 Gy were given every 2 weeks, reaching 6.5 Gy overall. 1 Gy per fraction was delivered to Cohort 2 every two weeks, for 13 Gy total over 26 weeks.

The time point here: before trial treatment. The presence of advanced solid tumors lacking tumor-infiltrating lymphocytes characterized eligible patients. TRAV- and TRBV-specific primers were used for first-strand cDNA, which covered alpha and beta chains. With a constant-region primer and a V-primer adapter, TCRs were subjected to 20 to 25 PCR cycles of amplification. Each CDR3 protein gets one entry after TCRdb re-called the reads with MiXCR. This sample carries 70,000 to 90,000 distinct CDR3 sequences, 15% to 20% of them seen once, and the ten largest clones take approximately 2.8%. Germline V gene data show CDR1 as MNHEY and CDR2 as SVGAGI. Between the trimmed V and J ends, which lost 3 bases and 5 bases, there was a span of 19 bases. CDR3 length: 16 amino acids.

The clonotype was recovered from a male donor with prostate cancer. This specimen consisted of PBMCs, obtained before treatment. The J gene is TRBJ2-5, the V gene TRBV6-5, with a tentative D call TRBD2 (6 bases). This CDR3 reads CASSYGLSGGGETQYF. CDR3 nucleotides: TGTGCCAGCAGTTATGGGCTTAGCGGTGGTGGGGAGACCCAGTACTTC.